A selection of T cell receptor beta chains follows, all from one sample in a study of technical replicates of blood from several donors. Produced via immunoSEQ multiplex PCR; TCRdb's table is partial and in-frame only. The data hold 70,000 or so clones, with around nine tenths observed a single time. The sample comprised PBMCs. Receptors originate from a human donor in good health. Some clones in this sample may be carry-over from other donors' samples. The CDR3 runs from the conserved cysteine through the conserved F or W. D genes are given only for firm matches. Size is omitted from some rows. Given values are once, few, many or a class for expanded clones.

-	TRBV9	TRBJ1-3	few	CASSVDEGGPSGNTIYF	TGTGCCAGCAGCGTAGATGAGGGAGGACCATCTGGAAACACCATATATTTT
-	TRBV2	TRBJ2-1	-	CASSERRNSGPSSYNEQFF	TGTGCCAGCAGTGAAAGACGTAATAGCGGTCCGAGCTCCTACAATGAGCAGTTCTTC
-	TRBV7-3	TRBJ2-3	-	CASSLYSTDTQYF	TGTGCCAGCAGCTTGTATAGCACAGATACGCAGTATTTT
TRBD1	TRBV2	TRBJ2-7	-	CASRDTGQGYEQYF	TGTGCCAGCAGGGATACGGGACAGGGGTACGAGCAGTACTTC
-	TRBV7-3	TRBJ2-7	-	CASSVNRDSYEQYF	TGTGCCAGCAGCGTCAACAGGGACTCCTACGAGCAGTACTTC
-	TRBV7-6	TRBJ1-1	-	CASSYRGIDTEAFF	TGTGCCAGCAGTTATCGGGGGATTGATACTGAAGCTTTCTTT
-	TRBV5-5	TRBJ2-7	-	CASSLVSGGVGEQYF	TGTGCCAGCAGCTTGGTATCCGGGGGTGTCGGCGAGCAGTACTTC
TRBD2	TRBV7-9	TRBJ2-2	-	CASSTTAGLAGGTGELFF	TGTGCCAGCAGCACCACGGCGGGACTAGCGGGAGGGACCGGGGAGCTGTTTTTT
TRBD1	TRBV30	TRBJ2-7	-	CAWSRDRASYEQYF	TGTGCCTGGAGCCGGGACAGGGCCTCCTACGAGCAGTACTTC
-	TRBV15	TRBJ2-6	few	CATSRADTGSGANVLTF	TGTGCCACCAGCAGGGCCGACACAGGCTCTGGGGCCAACGTCCTGACTTTC
-	TRBV6-5	TRBJ2-7	-	CASSYRESGNYEQYF	TGTGCCAGCAGTTACCGAGAGAGCGGAAACTACGAGCAGTACTTC
-	TRBV5-8	TRBJ2-3	-	CASSLVVVVSRDTQYF	TGTGCCAGCAGCTTGGTGGTAGTCGTATCGAGAGATACGCAGTATTTT
TRBD2	TRBV9	TRBJ2-3	-	CASSIGTSGSTDTQYF	TGTGCCAGCAGCATCGGGACTAGCGGTAGCACAGATACGCAGTATTTT
-	TRBV9	TRBJ2-6	-	CASSHATGSGANVLTF	TGTGCCAGCAGCCATGCGACAGGCTCTGGGGCCAACGTCCTGACTTTC
-	TRBV5-1	TRBJ2-2	-	CASSLGRSGELFF	TGCGCCAGCAGCTTGGGGAGGAGCGGGGAGCTGTTTTTT
TRBD2	TRBV6-6	TRBJ2-7	-	CALSASGEVGEQYF	TGTGCGTTAAGTGCGAGCGGGGAGGTAGGCGAGCAGTACTTC
TRBD1	TRBV9	TRBJ2-3	-	CASSETGFGTDTQYF	TGTGCCAGCAGCGAGACAGGGTTTGGCACAGATACGCAGTATTTT
TRBD1	TRBV7-9	TRBJ1-2	-	CASSLLRDRGYGGYTF	TGTGCCAGCAGCTTACTGCGGGACAGGGGTTATGGCGGCTACACCTTC
-	TRBV5-1	TRBJ2-3	-	CASSKVSGTDTQYF	TGCGCCAGCAGCAAGGTGAGCGGGACAGATACGCAGTATTTT
-	TRBV4-1	TRBJ1-5	-	CASSQGGIMGNQPQHF	TGCGCCAGCAGCCAAGGAGGAATAATGGGCAATCAGCCCCAGCATTTT
TRBD2	TRBV7-2	TRBJ2-5	few	CASSLEALRGAAVPETQYF	TGTGCCAGCAGCCTTGAAGCTCTGCGGGGGGCCGCGGTACCAGAGACCCAGTACTTC
-	TRBV6-6	TRBJ1-1	-	CATYRERLDTEAFF	TGTGCCACATACAGGGAAAGGCTCGACACTGAAGCTTTCTTT
-	TRBV5-1	TRBJ1-5	-	CASSLVAGASQPQHF	TGCGCCAGCAGCTTGGTAGCAGGGGCGAGTCAGCCCCAGCATTTT
-	TRBV10-1	TRBJ1-1	-	CASPESRVQGAFF	TGCGCCAGCCCCGAGAGTAGGGTCCAGGGGGCTTTCTTT
-	TRBV29-1	TRBJ1-2	-	CSVGRGRGDGYTF	TGCAGCGTGGGGAGGGGACGGGGTGATGGCTACACCTTC
-	TRBV4-3	TRBJ1-2	-	CASSQLNGGSYGYTF	TGCGCCAGCAGCCAATTAAACGGAGGGAGCTATGGCTACACCTTC
-	TRBV21-1	TRBJ1-5	-	CASSKGYRESNQPQHF	TGTGCCAGCAGCAAAGGGTACAGGGAGAGCAATCAGCCCCAGCATTTT
-	TRBV19	TRBJ2-1	-	CASAGQHSYNEQFF	TGTGCCAGCGCGGGACAGCACTCCTACAATGAGCAGTTCTTC
-	TRBV5-4	TRBJ1-2	-	CASSLGGGRGYTF	TGTGCCAGCAGCTTGGGCGGGGGCCGGGGCTACACCTTC
TRBD2	TRBV11-2	TRBJ2-3	-	CASSLGGLAGGGTDTQYF	TGTGCCAGCAGCTTAGGGGGGTTAGCGGGAGGGGGCACAGATACGCAGTATTTT
-	TRBV7-6	TRBJ1-5	-	CASSLLGSNQPQHF	TGTGCCAGCAGCTTACTGGGCAGCAATCAGCCCCAGCATTTT
-	TRBV4-1	TRBJ1-5	-	CASSQDDLGGQPQHF	TGCGCCAGCAGCCAAGATGACTTAGGGGGTCAGCCCCAGCATTTT
-	TRBV5-1	TRBJ1-6	-	CASSRAGVYSPLHF	TGCGCCAGCAGTAGGGCAGGGGTATACTCACCCCTCCACTTT
-	TRBV4-3	TRBJ1-4	-	CASSQDFAATNEKLFF	TGCGCCAGCAGCCAAGATTTTGCGGCAACTAATGAAAAACTGTTTTTT
-	TRBV9	TRBJ2-1	few	CASSLRGSGDNEQFF	TGTGCCAGCAGCCTTCGGGGATCTGGGGACAATGAGCAGTTCTTC
TRBD1	TRBV2	TRBJ1-1	-	CASRQNEGAGTEAFF	TGTGCCAGCAGGCAAAACGAGGGGGCAGGAACTGAAGCTTTCTTT
-	TRBV6-5	TRBJ2-7	-	CASSLGQSYEQYF	TGTGCCAGCAGTTTAGGACAGTCCTACGAGCAGTACTTC
TRBD2	TRBV5-8	TRBJ2-2	-	CASGGVNTGELFF	TGTGCCAGCGGGGGGGTGAACACCGGGGAGCTGTTTTTT
TRBD2	TRBV2	TRBJ2-5	few	CASSGLAGGLRTQYF	TGTGCCAGCAGTGGACTAGCGGGGGGGCTTAGGACCCAGTACTTC
TRBD1	TRBV19	TRBJ2-5	once	CASSRDREETQYF	TGTGCCAGTAGTCGAGACAGGGAAGAGACCCAGTACTTC
-	TRBV4-3	TRBJ1-2	-	CASSQGIRTHYGYTF	TGCGCCAGCAGCCAAGGAATCAGGACTCACTATGGCTACACCTTC
TRBD1	TRBV7-3	TRBJ2-5	few	CASSLTGGQGKEETQYF	TGTGCCAGCAGCTTAACGGGGGGACAGGGAAAAGAAGAGACCCAGTACTTC
-	TRBV10-3	TRBJ2-7	-	CAISGYSSSYEQYF	TGTGCCATCAGTGGCTACAGCAGCTCCTACGAGCAGTACTTC
-	TRBV6-6	TRBJ2-7	-	CASSSSRGTYEQYF	TGTGCCAGCAGTTCGTCAAGGGGAACCTACGAGCAGTACTTC
-	TRBV6-1	TRBJ1-4	few	CASSGGLGAGRGKLFF	TGTGCCAGCAGTGGGGGCCTGGGGGCAGGCCGCGGGAAACTGTTTTTT
-	TRBV7-6	TRBJ2-7	-	CASSLDTGIHSEQYF	TGTGCCAGCAGCTTAGACACCGGGATCCATAGCGAGCAGTACTTC
TRBD1	TRBV5-1	TRBJ1-2	-	CASSLVGGVGYGYTF	TGCGCCAGCAGCTTGGTAGGGGGCGTCGGCTATGGCTACACCTTC
TRBD2	TRBV13	TRBJ2-1	-	CASSPNGLAGYNEQFF	TGTGCCAGCAGCCCCAATGGGCTAGCGGGCTACAATGAGCAGTTCTTC
-	TRBV5-5	TRBJ1-2	-	CASSFFREGNGYTF	TGTGCCAGCAGCTTCTTCAGGGAAGGCAATGGCTACACCTTC